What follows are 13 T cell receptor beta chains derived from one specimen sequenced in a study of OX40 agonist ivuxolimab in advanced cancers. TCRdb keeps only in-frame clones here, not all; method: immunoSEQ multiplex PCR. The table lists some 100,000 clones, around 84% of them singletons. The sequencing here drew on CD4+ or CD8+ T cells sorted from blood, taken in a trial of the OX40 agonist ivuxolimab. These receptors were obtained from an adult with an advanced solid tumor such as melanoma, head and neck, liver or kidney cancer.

For the CDR3, the DNA is TGTGCCAGCAGCTCCCAGTCGACAGGGGCCCACGAGCAGTACTTC. It codes for CASSSQSTGAHEQYF. V gene TRBV5-4 combines with J gene TRBJ2-7, with 8 bases identical to TRBD1. Losses at the gene ends were 3 bases for V and 5 bases for J; bases not matched to a gene: 10. Germline V gives CDR1 SGHNT, CDR2 YYREEE (reference sequence). The CDR3 covers 15 residues.

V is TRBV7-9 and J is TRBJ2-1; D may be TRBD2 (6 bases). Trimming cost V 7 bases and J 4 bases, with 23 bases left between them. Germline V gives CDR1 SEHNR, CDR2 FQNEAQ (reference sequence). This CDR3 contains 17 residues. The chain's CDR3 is CASIDSGGSGPYNEQFF. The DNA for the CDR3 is TGTGCCAGCATCGATTCCGGGGGAAGCGGACCTTACAATGAGCAGTTCTTC.

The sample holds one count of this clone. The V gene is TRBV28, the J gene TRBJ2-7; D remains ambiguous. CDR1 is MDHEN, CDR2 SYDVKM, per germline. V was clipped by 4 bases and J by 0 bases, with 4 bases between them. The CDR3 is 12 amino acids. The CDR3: CASSWSSYEQYF. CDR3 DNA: TGTGCCAGCAGTTGGAGCTCCTACGAGCAGTACTTC.

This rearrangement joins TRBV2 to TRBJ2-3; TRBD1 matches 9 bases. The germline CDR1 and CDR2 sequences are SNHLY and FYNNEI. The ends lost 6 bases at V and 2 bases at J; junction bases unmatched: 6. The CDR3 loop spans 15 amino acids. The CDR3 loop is CASRPRTGDTDTQYF. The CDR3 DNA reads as TGTGCCAGCAGGCCGAGGACAGGGGACACAGATACGCAGTATTTT.

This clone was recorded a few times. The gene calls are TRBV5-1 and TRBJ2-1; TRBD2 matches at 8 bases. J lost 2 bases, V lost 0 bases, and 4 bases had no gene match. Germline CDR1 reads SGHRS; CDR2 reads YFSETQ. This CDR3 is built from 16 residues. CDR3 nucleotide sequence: TGCGCCAGCAGCTTGGTTAGCGGGACAACCTACAATGAGCAGTTCTTC. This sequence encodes CASSLVSGTTYNEQFF. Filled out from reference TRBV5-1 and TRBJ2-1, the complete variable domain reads KAGVTQTPRYLIKTRGQQVTLSCSPISGHRSVSWYQQTPGQGLQFLFEYFSETQRNKGNFPGRFSGRQFSNSRSEMNVSTLELGDSALYLCASSLVSGTTYNEQFFGPGTRLTVL.

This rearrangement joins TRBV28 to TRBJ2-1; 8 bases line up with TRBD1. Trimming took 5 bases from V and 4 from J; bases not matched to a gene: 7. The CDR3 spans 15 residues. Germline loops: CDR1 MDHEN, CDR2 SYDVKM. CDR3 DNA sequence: TGTGCCAGCAGTCCGCCCAGACAGGGGTACAATGAGCAGTTCTTC. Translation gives CASSPPRQGYNEQFF.

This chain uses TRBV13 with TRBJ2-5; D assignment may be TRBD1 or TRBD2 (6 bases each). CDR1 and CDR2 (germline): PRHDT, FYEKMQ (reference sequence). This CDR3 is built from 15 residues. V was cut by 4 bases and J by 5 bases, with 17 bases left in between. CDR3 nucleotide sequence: TGTGCCAGCAGCTCCCGGCGGAGGGGGAGTGAGACCCAGTACTTC. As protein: CASSSRRRGSETQYF.

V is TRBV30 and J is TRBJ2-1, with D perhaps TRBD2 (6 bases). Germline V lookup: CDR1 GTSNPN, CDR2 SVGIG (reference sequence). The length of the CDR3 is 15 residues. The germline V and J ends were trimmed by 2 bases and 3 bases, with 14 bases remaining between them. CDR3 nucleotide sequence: TGTGCCTGGAGTCAAGGAAGCGGGCTCTACAATGAGCAGTTCTTC. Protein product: CAWSQGSGLYNEQFF.

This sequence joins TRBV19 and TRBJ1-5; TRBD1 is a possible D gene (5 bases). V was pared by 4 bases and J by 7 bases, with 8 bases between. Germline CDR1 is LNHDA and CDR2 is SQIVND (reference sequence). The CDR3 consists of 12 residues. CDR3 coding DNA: TGTGCCAGTAGTACAGGGTTCCAGCCCCAGCATTTT. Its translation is CASSTGFQPQHF.

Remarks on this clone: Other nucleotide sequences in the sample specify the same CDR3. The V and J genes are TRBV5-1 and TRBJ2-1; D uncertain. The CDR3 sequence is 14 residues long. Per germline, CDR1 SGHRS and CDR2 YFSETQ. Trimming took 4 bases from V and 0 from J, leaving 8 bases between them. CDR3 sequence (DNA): TGCGCCAGCAGCGGCGGAACCTCCTACAATGAGCAGTTCTTC. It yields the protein CASSGGTSYNEQFF.

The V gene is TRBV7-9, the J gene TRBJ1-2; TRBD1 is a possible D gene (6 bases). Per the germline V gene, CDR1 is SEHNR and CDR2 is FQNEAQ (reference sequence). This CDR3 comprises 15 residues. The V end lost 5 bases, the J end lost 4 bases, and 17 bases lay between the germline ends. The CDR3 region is CASSPGTISGYGYTF. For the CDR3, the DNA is TGTGCCAGCAGCCCCGGGACAATCTCCGGCTATGGCTACACCTTC.

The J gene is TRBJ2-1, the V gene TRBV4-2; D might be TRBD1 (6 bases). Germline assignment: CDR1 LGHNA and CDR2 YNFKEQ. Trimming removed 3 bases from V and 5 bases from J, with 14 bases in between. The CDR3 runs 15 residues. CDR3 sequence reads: CASSHFQGQDNEQFF. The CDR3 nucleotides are TGTGCCAGCAGCCATTTCCAGGGGCAAGACAATGAGCAGTTCTTC.

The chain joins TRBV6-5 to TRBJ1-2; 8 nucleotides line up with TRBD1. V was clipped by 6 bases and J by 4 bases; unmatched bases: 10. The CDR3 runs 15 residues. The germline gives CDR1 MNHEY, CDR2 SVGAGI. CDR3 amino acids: CASRVGQDLFYGYTF. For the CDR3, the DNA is TGTGCCAGCAGGGTGGGACAGGACCTCTTCTATGGCTACACCTTC.